This TCR beta chain emerged from a study of T cells in Graves' hyperthyroidism and ophthalmopathy. Germline V gene data show CDR1 as MNHEY and CDR2 as SVGAGI. CDR3 length equals 15 residues. Deletions cut 6 bases from V and 6 bases from J, with 15 bases between. Findings and caveats of the study: Most thyroid clonotypes expanded above 0.001 were also detected in blood. Model output signaled ophthalmopathy a median approximately 6 months ahead of onset. In the analysis, a 13 V-J model separated ophthalmopathy from stable hyperthyroidism.

RNA transcripts gave rise to amplified TCR beta CDR3 regions. Carried out on the TCR CDR3, a first-round RT-PCR used the HTBI primer set. In TCRdb, the multiplex PCR reads were re-called with MiXCR into one record per CDR3 protein. Of 450,000 to 700,000 distinct CDR3 sequences in the sample, just over 45% were seen once. This clonotype has at least ten counts. Its specificity is not known. The chain couples TRBV6-5 to TRBJ1-6; a weak D match, TRBD1 (5 bases). The TCR sequence derives from a woman between 18 and 29 years old with Graves' hyperthyroidism. What was sequenced was peripheral blood or thyroid tissue (not recorded which). The CDR3 protein is CASRLYDSANSPLHF. The CDR3 DNA sequence: TGTGCCAGCAGACTTTATGACAGCGCTAATTCACCCCTCCACTTT.